The 2 T cell receptor beta chains in this list originate from one sample, sequenced in a study of a mutant IDH1 vaccine in newly diagnosed glioma. Measured with immunoSEQ multiplex PCR; TCRdb has only the in-frame clones, and not every one. The sample includes under 150,000 clones, around 90% of them seen just once. For these receptors, no antigen is known. Time point here: week 11, during vaccination. Vaccine doses each comprised 300 ug of mutant IDH1 20-mer peptide, with topical imiquimod. The specimen comprised PBMCs, sampled from a glioma patient whose treatment included an IDH1 peptide vaccine. The receptors were gathered from a woman between 50 and 59 years old with glioma.

The chain links TRBV20-1 to TRBJ2-5, with D uncertain. Germline CDR1 and CDR2: DFQATT and SNEGSKA (reference sequence). This CDR3 is 10 amino acids long. Trimming took 5 bases from V and 5 from J, leaving 6 bases between them. CDR3 protein: CSAPQETQYF. The DNA of the CDR3 is TGCAGTGCTCCCCAGGAGACCCAGTACTTC.

The V gene is TRBV28, the J gene TRBJ2-5; 7 positions agree with TRBD2. The J call may be incorrect, as the DNA end agrees better with TRBJ2-7. The CDR3 extends over 16 amino acids. The germline V gene has CDR1 MDHEN and CDR2 SYDVKM. CDR3 in amino acids: CATRRPGTTRSYEQYF. CDR3 DNA: TGTGCCACCCGACGGCCCGGGACTACGAGATCTTACGAGCAGTACTTC.